This TCR beta chain emerged from a study of CD8+ T cells in alopecia areata. Background on the study: Treated patients were given oral tofacitinib, which was dosed at 5 to 10 mg twice daily. Findings and limits, study-wide: Whether baseline CD8+ expansion is linked to response remains uncertain, given a single nonresponder. Mouse data revealed clearer TCR sharing than patient data did, a gap possibly tied to HLA.

This clone was detected a few times. Its antigen is as yet unknown. Investigators isolated RNA and reverse transcribed it into cDNA to act as the sequencing template. Some clones are missing from TCRdb's copy, which holds only in-frame ones; the method was immunoSEQ multiplex PCR. The sample has about 280,000 clones; more than 45% are singletons. Treatment noted: oral pan-JAK inhibitor, 5-10 mg twice daily. Both CD4+ and CD8+ T cells were separated by sorting PBMCs. CDR1 is SEHNR and CDR2 is FQNEAQ in the germline V gene (reference sequence). Trimming removed 5 bases at V and 5 bases at J, with 9 bases between. CDR3 size: 12 residues.

Material: CD4+ T cells sorted from blood, obtained at week 24, from a patient treated with tofacitinib. This TCR derives from a human donor with alopecia areata. The chain uses TRBV7-9 and TRBJ2-5; D possibly corresponds to TRBD2 (6 bases). CDR3 nucleotide sequence: TGTGCCAGCAGCCCTAGCGTCGAGACCCAGTACTTC. Protein product: CASSPSVETQYF. Filled out from reference TRBV7-9 and TRBJ2-5, the complete variable domain reads DTGVSQNPRHKITKRGQNVTFRCDPISEHNRLYWYRQTLGQGPEFLTYFQNEAQLEKSRLLSDRFSAERPKGSFSTLEIQRTEQGDSAMYLCASSPSVETQYFGPGTRLLVL.